This T cell receptor beta chain appears in the sequencing data of a study of T cells in Graves' hyperthyroidism and ophthalmopathy. The germline gives CDR1 MDHEN, CDR2 SYDVKM. The V end was cut by 10 bases, the J end by 4 bases, with 13 bases between. This CDR3 contains 12 residues. Authors of the study amplified TCR beta CDR3 regions from RNA transcripts. The HTBI primer set served for first-round RT-PCR of the TCR CDR3. One entry per CDR3 protein, called by TCRdb with MiXCR from the multiplex PCR reads. The sample records hundreds of thousands of distinct CDR3 sequences, roughly 15% being singletons. Ophthalmopathy cases scored 3 or more on the Clinical Activity Score and 4 or more on NOSPECS grade, with duration below 3 months. This clonotype was detected ten times or more.

The TCR originated in a woman aged 45-65 years with Graves' ophthalmopathy. Sequenced input: blood. V is TRBV28 and J is TRBJ1-1; D is unresolved. This CDR3 reads CATLRSSTEAFF. As DNA, the CDR3 is TGTGCCACCTTACGGAGTAGCACTGAAGCTTTCTTT.